This T cell receptor beta chain was identified in a study of T cells in tumors after PD-1 blockade (dated by TCRdb to between 2018 and 2021). Regarding the study in general: Exclusion criteria were prior checkpoint blockade, use of systemic immunosuppressants, or recent radiotherapy or other anti-cancer therapy within 4 weeks. RECIST version 1.1 was used to assess clinical response. On average, peripheral blood samples yielded 40,000 or so unique clonotypes and over 100,000 TCR templates (range about 24,000-290,000). Ongoing daily vismodegib 150 mg was also given to a subset of patients during anti-PD-1 treatment. Paired single-cell RNA and TCR sequencing was performed on site-matched tumors from BCC or SCC patients before and after anti-PD-1 therapy. Patients were treated with either pembrolizumab 200 mg every 3 weeks or cemiplimab 350 mg every 2 weeks. Bulk TCR sequencing was performed on around ten peripheral blood samples from about five patients to compare blood and tumor clonotypes.

General conclusions and limits of the study: Around 42% of TCR clonotypes from the tumor were detected in blood, and certain novel exhausted tumor clones were present in blood collected before treatment, which suggests recruitment from the periphery. The source of novel T cell clones was not identified, and lymphoid organs or rare unexpanded clones within the tumor or the tumor periphery could be included among the possible sources.

The time point label, read with the paper, signifies: after anti-PD-1 therapy. For bulk TCRbeta sequencing, genomic DNA was extracted from tumor biopsies or peripheral blood, and input amounts ranged from 616 ng to 6,004 ng. Every patient was a poor candidate for surgical resection and had histologically proven advanced or metastatic basal or squamous cell carcinoma. The basal cell carcinoma cohort comprised more than 10 patients, of whom roughly 8 had bulk tumor TCR sequencing. In the case of this clone: The clone's antigen remains unknown. Per-base qualities were not stored, and no clone one base away is much larger.

The immunoSEQ platform was used to carry out deep TCRbeta sequencing. On the authors' methods: Only productive rearrangements were exported from the immunoSEQ Analyzer for further analysis. T cell phenotypes were assigned to bulk TCRbeta clonotypes by matching to single-cell RNA+TCR-seq clones sharing the same TCRbeta sequence. Using bulk TCR sequencing data, clone enrichment in tumor was calculated by dividing a clone's tumor frequency by the same clone's PBMC frequency. GLIPH was used to sort TCRs into specificity groups, which are clusters of distinct TCRs that likely recognize common antigens through shared CDR3 motifs. TCRdb limited this immuneACCESS table to in-frame rearrangements with V and J called. A share of clones is missing; checked studies link under half to unresolved V genes, and the rest is unexplained. V and J calls and clone size are those listed in that table; D and trimming were worked out from the DNA. Counted in this sample were about 25,000 clones; about 84% of them appeared once. The leading ten clones occupy more than 10% of the sample.

The sequence derives from a human donor with basal cell carcinoma. The sequencing used PBMCs, collected after anti-PD-1 treatment.

At the DNA level, the sequence is TGTGCCAGCAGTGTCGACGAGGAGTATGTGGCAAATGAGCAGTTCTTC. Translated, it reads CASSVDEEYVANEQFF. The sequence is built from TRBV2 and TRBJ2-1; the D gene is unclear. The CDR1 and CDR2 encoded by the germline V gene are SNHLY and FYNNEI. The CDR3 runs 16 residues from the cysteine to the phenylalanine. Of the read, only the CDR3 DNA is kept; its 48 bases are in frame from base 1. At the junction V is shortened by 4 bases and J by 7 bases, with 20 bases in between.